A selection of T cell receptor beta chains follows, all from one sample in a study of regulatory T cells in long-lasting Graves disease. TCRdb fed the multiplex PCR reads into MiXCR, producing one record per CDR3 protein. The repertoire holds 300,000 to 400,000 distinct CDR3 sequences, with about a sixth as singletons. The same data also went into a second study, on T cells in Graves' hyperthyroidism and ophthalmopathy.

The sequencing here drew on peripheral blood mononuclear cells (PBMCs), taken at new diagnosis, from a patient treated with antithyroid drugs. These receptors came from a man in his forties or fifties with Graves disease. Each CDR3 is given with its conserved first and last residue. A D gene is named only where the DNA matches it firmly. Only some rows state a clone size, as once, few, many or a class for expanded clones.

CDR3aa	CDR3nt	j_gene	abundance	v_gene	d_gene
CASSQDGLSNEKLFF	TGTGCCAGCAGCCAAGACGGTCTCAGTAATGAAAAACTGTTTTTT	TRBJ1-4	NA	TRBV4-2	NA
CASSSETRIWNEQFF	TGTGCCAGTAGTTCTGAGACACGGATTTGGAATGAGCAGTTCTTC	TRBJ2-1	many	TRBV19	NA
CASSLVAGGSGELFF	TGTGCCAGCAGTTTAGTAGCGGGGGGATCAGGGGAGCTGTTTTTT	TRBJ2-2	NA	TRBV12-3/TRBV12-4	TRBD2
CATEGQRGGRAFNEKLFF	TGTGCCACCGAAGGGCAGAGAGGGGGACGAGCTTTTAATGAAAAACTGTTTTTT	TRBJ1-4	many	TRBV28	NA
CASSLSPNGQPQHF	TGTGCCAGCAGTTTATCCCCGAACGGTCAGCCCCAGCATTTT	TRBJ1-5	NA	TRBV28	NA
CASSEPGRAGADTQYF	TGCGCCAGCAGCGAACCGGGACGCGCGGGGGCAGATACGCAGTATTTT	TRBJ2-3	many	TRBV4-1	TRBD2
CATSDPGDGDYEQYF	TGTGCCACCAGTGATCCGGGAGACGGGGACTACGAGCAGTACTTC	TRBJ2-7	many	TRBV24-1	NA
CASSFRAYEQFF	TGTGCCAGCAGCTTCCGGGCTTATGAGCAGTTCTTC	TRBJ2-1	NA	TRBV5-6	NA
CASSPIGGAPYEQYF	TGTGCCAGCAGCCCTATAGGGGGGGCCCCCTACGAGCAGTACTTC	TRBJ2-7	few	TRBV7-2	NA
CASSLFGGSSNQPQHF	TGTGCCAGCAGTTTATTCGGGGGATCCAGCAATCAGCCCCAGCATTTT	TRBJ1-5	many	TRBV28	NA